This T cell receptor beta chain was identified during a study of shared clonotypes between healthy human individuals. Overall study: Plates per donor: three CD4 naive, three CD4 memory, two CD8 naive, one CD8 memory.

Looked up from germline, CDR1 is KGHSH and CDR2 is LQKENI. Between the trimmed V and J ends, which lost 3 bases and 4 bases, there was a span of 13 bases. The CDR3 is 15 residues long. This clone was recorded only once. Antigen specificity is unknown. Regarding the study as a whole: Collection of samples was limited to blood; tissue repertoires likely differ.

Sequencing used immunoSEQ multiplex PCR; TCRdb keeps in-frame clones, though not all of them. The repertoire holds roughly 1.5 million clones, with approximately 98% as singletons. This rearrangement joins TRBV18 to TRBJ2-1; tentatively, D is TRBD2 (6 bases). Source material: naive CD4+ T cells sorted from blood. As for subset: CD45RA+ positively selected. The TCR sequence derives from a man aged 30-40 years in good health. The CDR3 here is CASSPLDGTYNEQFF. The CDR3 DNA reads TGTGCCAGCTCACCGTTGGACGGGACTTACAATGAGCAGTTCTTC.